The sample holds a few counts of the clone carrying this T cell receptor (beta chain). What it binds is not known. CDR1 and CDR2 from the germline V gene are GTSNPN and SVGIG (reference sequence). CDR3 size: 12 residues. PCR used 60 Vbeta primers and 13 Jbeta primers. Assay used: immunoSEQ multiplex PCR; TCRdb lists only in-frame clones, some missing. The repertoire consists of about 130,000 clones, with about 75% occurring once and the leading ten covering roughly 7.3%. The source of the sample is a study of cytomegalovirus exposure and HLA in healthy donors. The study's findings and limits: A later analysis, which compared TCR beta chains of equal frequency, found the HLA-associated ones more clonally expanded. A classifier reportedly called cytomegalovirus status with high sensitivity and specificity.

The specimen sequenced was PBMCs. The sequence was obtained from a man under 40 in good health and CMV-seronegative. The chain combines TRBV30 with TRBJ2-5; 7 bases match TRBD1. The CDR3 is CASTGNWETQYF. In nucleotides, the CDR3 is TGTGCTTCGACAGGGAATTGGGAGACCCAGTACTTC.